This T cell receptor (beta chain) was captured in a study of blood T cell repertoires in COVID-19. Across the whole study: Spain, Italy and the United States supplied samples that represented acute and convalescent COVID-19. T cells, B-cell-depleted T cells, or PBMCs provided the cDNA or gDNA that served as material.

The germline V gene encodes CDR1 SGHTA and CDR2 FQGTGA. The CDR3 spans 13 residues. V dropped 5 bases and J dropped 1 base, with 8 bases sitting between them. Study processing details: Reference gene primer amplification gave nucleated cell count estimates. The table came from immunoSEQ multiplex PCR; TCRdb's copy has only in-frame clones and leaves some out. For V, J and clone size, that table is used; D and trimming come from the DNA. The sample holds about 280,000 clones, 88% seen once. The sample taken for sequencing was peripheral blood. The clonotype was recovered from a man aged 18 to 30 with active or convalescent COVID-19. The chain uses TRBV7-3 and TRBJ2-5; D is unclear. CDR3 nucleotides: TGTGCCAGCAGCCCACGGTTCCAAGAGACCCAGTACTTC. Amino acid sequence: CASSPRFQETQYF.